This passage covers 3 T cell receptor beta chains from one sample sequenced in a study of shared clonotypes between healthy human individuals. Produced via immunoSEQ multiplex PCR; TCRdb's table is partial and in-frame only. The sample lists millions of clones; roughly 92% were seen once. Sequenced sample: naive CD4+ T cells sorted from blood. Subset defined: CD45RA+ positively selected. These receptors were taken from a man in his late teens or twenties in good health.

The chain uses TRBV7-6 and TRBJ1-1, with D possibly matching TRBD1 (5 bases). This CDR3 region has 14 residues. Per germline, CDR1 SGHVS and CDR2 FNYEAQ. V was shortened by 3 bases and J by 5 bases, with 13 bases between the two germline ends. The CDR3 nucleotides read TGTGCCAGCAGCTTGGCAGGGTGGGGGACTGAAGCTTTCTTT. Protein sequence: CASSLAGWGTEAFF.

The gene calls are TRBV30 and TRBJ2-2; TRBD2 matches at 8 bases. Germline CDR1 and CDR2: GTSNPN and SVGIG (reference sequence). Germline trimming cut 0 bases from V and 7 bases from J; bases unmatched to any gene: 4. The CDR3 has 14 residues. CDR3 in amino acids: CAWSVFAGGGELFF. In DNA form, the CDR3 reads TGTGCCTGGAGTGTTTTTGCGGGAGGCGGGGAGCTGTTTTTT.

The gene calls are TRBV6-1 and TRBJ2-7; D is tentatively TRBD1 or TRBD2 (6 bases each). The CDR3 extends over 13 amino acids. CDR1 and CDR2 (germline): MNHNS, SASEGT. V was pared by 6 bases and J by 1 base, with 10 bases between. Here the CDR3 reads CASRKGGSYEQYF. The CDR3 DNA sequence: TGTGCCAGCAGAAAAGGGGGGTCCTACGAGCAGTACTTC.